Sequencing of this TCR beta chain was carried out in a study of T-cell reconstitution after alpha-beta-depleted transplantation in children. CDR1 is SGHRS and CDR2 is YFSETQ in the germline V gene. Losses at the gene ends were 0 bases for V and 16 bases for J; bases not matched to a gene: 17. There are 16 residues in the CDR3. Unique molecular identifiers were incorporated when the TCRbeta library was constructed. A single record per CDR3 protein comes from TCRdb applying MiXCR to the PCR reads. The table has fewer than 400,000 distinct CDR3 sequences, approximately 23% seen once. This TCR was recovered from a male patient under 18 who had a stem cell transplant for acute lymphoblastic leukemia, so the T cells may come from the graft donor. J is TRBJ2-1 and V is TRBV5-1; 9 bases fit TRBD2. Material: PBMCs, mostly from graft donor cells, obtained 180 days after TCRalphabeta/CD19-depleted stem cell transplant. CDR3 in amino acids: CASSLAVRGLPGLAFF. The CDR3 region has the DNA TGCGCCAGCAGCTTGGCCGTCAGGGGCTTGCCGGGACTAGCTTTCTTC.